This TCR beta chain was sequenced for a study of T cells in tuberculosis. This CDR3 comprises 12 residues. The repertoire was sequenced with immunoSEQ multiplex PCR; TCRdb's copy has only in-frame clones and lacks some. The table lists tens of thousands of clones, approximately 91% of them singletons. Sorting used thawed, overnight-rested PBMC stained with anti-CD3, a viability dye and GMM-loaded CD1B tetramer. CD1B tetramers were loaded with Rhodococcus equi-derived C32 glucose monomycolate. This TCR derives from an adult woman with latent tuberculosis. Material: CD1b-GMM tetramer-negative cells sorted from PBMCs. J is TRBJ1-4 and V is TRBV12-1. TRBV12-1 is marked as a pseudogene. Here the CDR3 DNA reads TGTGCCAGCAGCTCCCTAATGAAAAAACTGTTTTTT. This sequence encodes CASSSLMKKLFF.